These T cell receptor beta chains were read from a single sample in a study of cytomegalovirus exposure and HLA in healthy donors. The table came from immunoSEQ multiplex PCR; TCRdb's copy has only in-frame clones and leaves some out. The table includes around 130,000 clones, 70% to 80% detected once. Sequencing was performed on PBMCs. The receptors derive from a human donor in good health. Each CDR3 is given without its conserved first and last residue. Not every row has a clone size; where given, it reads once, few, many or a size class.

cdr3_aa clone_size v_call
ASSNHRNTIY . TRBV2
ASSLETGSSYNSPLH . TRBV7-9
ASSEGGGNYEQY . TRBV2
AWTSLAGVWNEQF . TRBV30
ASSSWDRQETQY . TRBV5-5
ATRGQENSYEQY . TRBV5-1
ASSGTQNSPLH . TRBV6-1
ASSLVSGQGNYGYT . TRBV5-4
ASSQTASGIYEQY few TRBV4-3
ASSPWDRGMMDTGELF . TRBV4-1